These T cell receptor beta chains were read from a single sample in a study of shared clonotypes between healthy human individuals. Clones were sequenced by immunoSEQ multiplex PCR, and TCRdb holds only the in-frame ones, with some missing. In the table there are about 1.1 million clones, 60% to 85% of which are singletons. The sample was memory CD4+ T cells from PBMCs. These receptors all come from a man aged 18 to 29 in good health. Some clones in this sample may be carry-over from other donors' samples. Both conserved end residues are part of each CDR3. The D gene is left open where the match is weak. For some rows the clone size is stated as once, few or many, or as a class when expanded; others skip it.

size | J | V | D | CDR3 | DNA
. | TRBJ2-1 | TRBV5-6 | . | CASSFAGGRATYNEQFF | TGTGCCAGCAGCTTCGCCGGGGGGCGGGCGACTTACAATGAGCAGTTCTTC
once | TRBJ2-5 | TRBV19 | . | CASSIGPLQETQYF | TGTGCCAGTAGTATAGGCCCTTTACAAGAGACCCAGTACTTC
. | TRBJ2-2 | TRBV2 | TRBD1 | CARTGSQLNTGELFF | TGTGCCAGGACAGGGTCCCAGCTGAACACCGGGGAGCTGTTTTTT
. | TRBJ1-1 | TRBV10-3 | . | CAIRGTNTEAFF | TGTGCCATCAGAGGAACGAACACTGAAGCTTTCTTT
. | TRBJ1-5 | TRBV11-2 | . | CASSLNDHQPQHF | TGTGCCAGCAGCTTAAATGATCATCAGCCCCAGCATTTT
once | TRBJ1-2 | TRBV5-6 | TRBD1 | CASSLLGQGALVYGYTF | TGTGCCAGCAGCTTGTTGGGACAGGGGGCGCTCGTCTATGGCTACACCTTC
. | TRBJ2-7 | TRBV11-3 | . | CASSLGGDFGEQYF | TGTGCCAGCAGCTTAGGTGGGGACTTCGGCGAGCAGTACTTC
. | TRBJ2-7 | TRBV4-3 | . | CASSRGPSYEQYF | TGCGCCAGCAGCCGAGGTCCCTCCTACGAGCAGTACTTC
. | TRBJ2-1 | TRBV18 | . | CASSPKGVGSYNEQFF | TGTGCCAGCTCCCCTAAGGGAGTGGGCTCCTACAATGAGCAGTTCTTC
many | TRBJ2-3 | TRBV11-3 | . | CASSLGDTQYF | TGTGCCAGCAGCTTAGGGGATACGCAGTATTTT
. | TRBJ1-1 | TRBV16 | . | CASSQPRGVATEAFF | TGTGCCAGCAGCCAACCGCGGGGGGTTGCCACTGAAGCTTTCTTT
. | TRBJ2-7 | TRBV5-4 | TRBD2 | CASSLAGGNEQYF | TGTGCCAGCAGCTTGGCGGGAGGGAACGAGCAGTACTTC
. | TRBJ2-1 | TRBV28 | . | CASGVYNEQFF | TGTGCCAGCGGCGTATACAATGAGCAGTTCTTC
. | TRBJ2-2 | TRBV10-3 | TRBD1 | CAIRETSGTGTGELFF | TGTGCCATCAGGGAGACCTCCGGGACAGGCACCGGGGAGCTGTTTTTT
. | TRBJ1-2 | TRBV2 | . | CASSEVNRVYGYTF | TGTGCCAGCAGTGAAGTGAACAGGGTCTATGGCTACACCTTC
once | TRBJ2-2 | TRBV18 | . | CASPILQGTNTGELFF | TGTGCCAGCCCCATATTACAGGGGACTAACACCGGGGAGCTGTTTTTT
. | TRBJ2-7 | TRBV11-2 | TRBD2 | CASSLLRAQRGNYEQYF | TGTGCCAGCAGCTTACTTAGGGCCCAGCGGGGAAATTACGAGCAGTACTTC
. | TRBJ2-7 | TRBV18 | TRBD2 | CASSPPGTISYEQYF | TGTGCCAGCTCACCACCGGGGACTATCTCCTACGAGCAGTACTTC
. | TRBJ2-3 | TRBV28 | . | CASSLARPESTDTQYF | TGTGCCAGCAGTTTAGCTAGGCCGGAAAGCACAGATACGCAGTATTTT
. | TRBJ2-1 | TRBV7-3 | TRBD2 | CASSPQLAASHEQFF | TGTGCCAGCAGCCCCCAACTAGCGGCCTCCCATGAGCAGTTCTTC
once | TRBJ2-5 | TRBV5-1 | . | CASSPADRETQYF | TGCGCCAGCAGCCCGGCGGATCGGGAGACCCAGTACTTC
. | TRBJ1-5 | TRBV19 | TRBD1 | CASRITGGHSNQPQHF | TGTGCCAGTAGGATTACAGGGGGCCATAGCAATCAGCCCCAGCATTTT
. | TRBJ2-1 | TRBV7-3 | TRBD2 | CASSPRLAGGLGNEQFF | TGTGCCAGCAGCCCCCGACTAGCGGGAGGTCTGGGTAATGAGCAGTTCTTC
. | TRBJ2-1 | TRBV5-1 | TRBD1 | CASSSEGTGGNEQFF | TGCGCCAGCAGCTCCGAGGGGACAGGGGGCAATGAGCAGTTCTTC
. | TRBJ1-1 | TRBV28 | . | CASGKRGRTEAFF | TGTGCCAGCGGGAAAAGGGGGAGGACTGAAGCTTTCTTT
. | TRBJ1-2 | TRBV18 | . | CASSPPANYGYTF | TGTGCCAGCTCACCCCCTGCCAACTATGGCTACACCTTC
once | TRBJ2-5 | TRBV7-6 | . | CASSSTPGQTQYF | TGTGCCAGCAGCTCCACGCCCGGGCAGACCCAGTACTTC
. | TRBJ2-7 | TRBV6-6 | TRBD2 | CASRPGLAGYEQYF | TGTGCCAGCAGGCCCGGACTAGCGGGCTACGAGCAGTACTTC
few | TRBJ2-5 | TRBV5-1 | TRBD2 | CASSLGDLAGETQYF | TGCGCCAGCAGCTTGGGGGACCTAGCGGGAGAGACCCAGTACTTC
once | TRBJ1-3 | TRBV28 | . | CASKLPGRGRGGNTIYF | TGTGCCAGCAAACTACCCGGGAGGGGTCGAGGAGGAAACACCATATATTTT
. | TRBJ1-1 | TRBV2 | . | CASSMWGNSANTEAFF | TGTGCCAGCAGTATGTGGGGGAACAGCGCAAACACTGAAGCTTTCTTT
many | TRBJ2-7 | TRBV29-1 | . | CSVEGGGYGEQYF | TGCAGCGTTGAAGGTGGGGGGTATGGCGAGCAGTACTTC
. | TRBJ1-2 | TRBV6-1 | TRBD1 | CASSRGQGVYGYTF | TGTGCCAGCAGCCGAGGACAGGGCGTCTATGGCTACACCTTC
. | TRBJ2-1 | TRBV7-3 | TRBD2 | CASRSSGANNEQFF | TGTGCCAGCAGGTCTAGCGGAGCTAACAATGAGCAGTTCTTC
. | TRBJ2-7 | TRBV6-6 | TRBD2 | CASRRLAGSYEQYF | TGTGCCAGCAGGAGACTAGCGGGGTCCTACGAGCAGTACTTC
. | TRBJ1-4 | TRBV19 | . | CASTKLYYPGEMDEKLFF | TGTGCCAGTACCAAACTATACTATCCCGGGGAGATGGATGAAAAACTGTTTTTT
medium-sized | TRBJ2-1 | TRBV9 | . | CASSVAARIDEQFF | TGTGCCAGCAGCGTAGCGGCCAGGATCGATGAGCAGTTCTTC
. | TRBJ2-7 | TRBV28 | . | CASRALSDEQYF | TGTGCCAGCAGGGCTTTGTCGGACGAGCAGTACTTC
. | TRBJ2-3 | TRBV7-6 | TRBD1 | CASSLARRQGEDTQYF | TGTGCCAGCAGCTTAGCGCGGAGACAGGGTGAGGATACGCAGTATTTT
. | TRBJ2-3 | TRBV7-2 | TRBD2 | CASSYGGGRPDTQYF | TGTGCCAGCAGCTATGGGGGAGGGCGGCCAGATACGCAGTATTTT
. | TRBJ2-3 | TRBV7-3 | . | CASSPQGTSTDTQYF | TGTGCCAGCAGCCCACAGGGTACTAGCACAGATACGCAGTATTTT
few | TRBJ2-3 | TRBV6-5 | . | CASRAVWTTDTQYF | TGTGCCAGCCGAGCAGTCTGGACGACAGATACGCAGTATTTT
. | TRBJ2-1 | TRBV13 | . | CASRSPKRGGGEQFF | TGTGCCAGCAGAAGCCCCAAGAGGGGCGGAGGCGAGCAGTTCTTC
many | TRBJ2-7 | TRBV28 | TRBD1 | CASSRRTGGAPEQYF | TGTGCCAGCAGTCGAAGGACAGGGGGAGCCCCCGAGCAGTACTTC
. | TRBJ2-2 | TRBV7-6 | . | CASSHGGELFF | TGTGCCAGCAGCCATGGCGGGGAGCTGTTTTTT
. | TRBJ2-7 | TRBV6-1 | TRBD1 | CASSPDRGEQYF | TGTGCCAGCAGCCCGGACAGGGGTGAGCAGTACTTC
. | TRBJ2-1 | TRBV18 | TRBD2 | CASSTSGSSYNEQFF | TGTGCCAGCTCGACTAGCGGGAGCTCCTACAATGAGCAGTTCTTC
. | TRBJ2-5 | TRBV18 | TRBD1 | CASRPGTGEETQYF | TGTGCCAGCCGACCCGGGACAGGAGAAGAGACCCAGTACTTC
. | TRBJ2-1 | TRBV5-8 | . | CASNAGASYNEQFF | TGTGCCAGCAACGCGGGGGCATCTTACAATGAGCAGTTCTTC
. | TRBJ2-3 | TRBV4-1 | . | CASSQSYSNYDTQYF | TGCGCCAGCAGCCAAAGTTATAGTAATTACGATACGCAGTATTTT